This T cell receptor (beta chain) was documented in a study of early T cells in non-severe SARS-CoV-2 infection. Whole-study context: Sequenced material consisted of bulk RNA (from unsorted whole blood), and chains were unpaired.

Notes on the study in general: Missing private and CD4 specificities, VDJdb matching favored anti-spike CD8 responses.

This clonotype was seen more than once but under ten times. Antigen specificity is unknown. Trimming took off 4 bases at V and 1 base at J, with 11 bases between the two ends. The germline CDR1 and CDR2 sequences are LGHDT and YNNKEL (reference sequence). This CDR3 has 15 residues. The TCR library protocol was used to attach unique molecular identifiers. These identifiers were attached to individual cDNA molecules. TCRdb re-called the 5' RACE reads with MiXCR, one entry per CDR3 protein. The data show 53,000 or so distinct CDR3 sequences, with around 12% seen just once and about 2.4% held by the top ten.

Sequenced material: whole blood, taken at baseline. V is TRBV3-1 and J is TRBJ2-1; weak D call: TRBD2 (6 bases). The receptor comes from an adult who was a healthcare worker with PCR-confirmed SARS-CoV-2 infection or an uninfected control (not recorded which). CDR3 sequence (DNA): TGTGCCAGCAGCCGAATAGCGGTGTCCTACAATGAGCAGTTCTTC. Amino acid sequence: CASSRIAVSYNEQFF.